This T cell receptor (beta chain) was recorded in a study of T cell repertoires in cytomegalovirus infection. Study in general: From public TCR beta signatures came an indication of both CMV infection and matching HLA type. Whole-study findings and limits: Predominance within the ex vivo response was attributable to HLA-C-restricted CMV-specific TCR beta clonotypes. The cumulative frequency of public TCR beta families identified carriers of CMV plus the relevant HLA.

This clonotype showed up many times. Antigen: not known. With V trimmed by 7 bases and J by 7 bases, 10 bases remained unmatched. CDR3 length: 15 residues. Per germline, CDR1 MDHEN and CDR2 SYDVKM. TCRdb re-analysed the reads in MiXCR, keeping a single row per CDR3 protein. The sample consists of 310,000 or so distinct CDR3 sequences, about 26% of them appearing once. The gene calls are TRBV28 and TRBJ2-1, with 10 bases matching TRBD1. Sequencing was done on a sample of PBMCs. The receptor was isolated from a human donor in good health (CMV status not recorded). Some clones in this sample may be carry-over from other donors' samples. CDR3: CASTGQGRRNNEQFF. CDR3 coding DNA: TGTGCCAGCACGGGACAGGGGAGGAGGAATAATGAGCAGTTCTTC.